These 10 T cell receptor beta chains originate from one sample sequenced in a study of blood T cell repertoires in COVID-19. Clones were sequenced by immunoSEQ multiplex PCR, and TCRdb holds only the in-frame ones, with some missing. The table lists 390,000 or so clones, roughly 89% of them singletons. Sequenced input: peripheral blood. The origin of the receptors is a woman aged 25 to 45 with active or convalescent COVID-19.

The genes are TRBV9 and TRBJ2-3; 11 nucleotides agree with TRBD2. The CDR3 sequence is 17 residues long. Losses at the gene ends were 0 bases for V and 2 bases for J; bases not matched to a gene: 5. Germline loops: CDR1 SGDLS, CDR2 YYNGEE. Here the CDR3 DNA reads TGTGCCAGCAGCGTAGGTGGTAGCGGGGGGGCCACAGATACGCAGTATTTT. It codes for CASSVGGSGGATDTQYF.

The chain links TRBV5-8 to TRBJ1-2; 8 bases fit TRBD1. Germline V CDR1 and CDR2: SGHTS, YDEGEE. J lost 0 bases, V lost 4 bases, and 8 bases had no gene match. The CDR3 is 16 residues long. This CDR3 is CASSQGTGLANYGYTF. Here the CDR3 DNA reads TGTGCCAGCAGCCAAGGGACAGGTCTAGCTAACTATGGCTACACCTTC.

The rearrangement uses TRBV5-4 and TRBJ1-3, with D tentatively TRBD1 (6 bases). This CDR3 comprises 14 residues. Germline CDR1 and CDR2: SGHNT and YYREEE (reference sequence). V shed 5 bases and J shed 1 base, with 10 bases lying between them. Here the CDR3 reads CASRSQGSGNTIYF. CDR3 sequence (DNA): TGTGCCAGCAGGTCGCAGGGGTCTGGAAACACCATATATTTT. The full variable domain, rest sourced from reference TRBV5-4 and TRBJ1-3, is ETGVTQSPTHLIKTRGQQVTLRCSSQSGHNTVSWYQQALGQGPQFIFQYYREEENGRGNFPPRFSGLQFPNYSSELNVNALELDDSALYLCASRSQGSGNTIYFGEGSWLTVV.

The chain has TRBV29-1 and TRBJ1-5, with a weak D call TRBD1 (6 bases). Germline values: CDR1 SQVTM, CDR2 ANQGSEA. Trimming took off 4 bases at V and 7 bases at J, with 11 bases between the two ends. The CDR3 runs 12 residues. CDR3 loop: CSVGRGNQPQHF. The CDR3 coding sequence is TGCAGCGTTGGAAGGGGGAACCAGCCCCAGCATTTT.

The V gene is TRBV6-1, the J gene TRBJ1-4, with D hard to call. The V gene lost 1 base and the J gene lost 6 bases, with 6 bases spanning the gap. Per germline, CDR1 MNHNS and CDR2 SASEGT. The CDR3 sequence is 13 residues long. The CDR3 coding sequence is TGTGCCAGCAGTGAAGGGCAGGATGAAAAACTGTTTTTT. Translation: CASSEGQDEKLFF.

The gene calls are TRBV16 and TRBJ1-5; no clear D. V dropped 0 bases and J dropped 8 bases, with 11 bases sitting between them. Germline assignment: CDR1 KGHSY and CDR2 FQNENV. This CDR3 has 14 residues. CDR3 DNA: TGTGCCAGCAGCCAATCGGCGATTGGAGAGCCCCAGCATTTT. Translated: CASSQSAIGEPQHF.

This chain uses TRBV6-5 with TRBJ2-7; D gene unclear. The germline V and J ends were trimmed by 7 bases and 6 bases, with 10 bases remaining between them. This CDR3 region has 11 residues. Germline-derived CDR1 and CDR2 are MNHEY and SVGAGI. DNA of the CDR3: TGTGCCAGCAAAAATATTCGCGAGCAGTACTTC. It yields the protein CASKNIREQYF.

The chain joins TRBV6-1 to TRBJ1-1; 7 bases agree with TRBD1. This CDR3 region has 15 residues. Germline V gene data show CDR1 as MNHNS and CDR2 as SASEGT. V dropped 2 bases and J dropped 6; count of bases not matched to a gene: 9. CDR3: CASSESTGFGAEAFF. The DNA for the CDR3 is TGTGCCAGCAGTGAATCGACAGGGTTTGGAGCTGAAGCTTTCTTT.

This clone has only a few counts. Mismatch with germline at one junction end may stem from a read error. The genes are TRBV5-4 and TRBJ1-6; the D gene is possibly TRBD1 (6 bases). CDR3 size: 15 residues. Germline lookup yields CDR1 SGHNT and CDR2 YYREEE (reference sequence). DNA of the CDR3: TGTGCCAGCAGCTTGGATGGGACACTGAGTTCATCCCTCCACTTT. It is translated as CASSLDGTLSSSLHF. Full variable domain (rest looked up from reference TRBV5-4 and TRBJ1-6): ETGVTQSPTHLIKTRGQQVTLRCSSQSGHNTVSWYQQALGQGPQFIFQYYREEENGRGNFPPRFSGLQFPNYSSELNVNALELDDSALYLCASSLDGTLSSSLHFGNGTRLTVT.

In DNA form, the CDR3 reads TGTGCCAGCACCCTACAAGCTTACATGGGGGCAGGGGCAGATACGCAGTATTTT. It translates to CASTLQAYMGAGADTQYF. The rearrangement uses TRBV2 and TRBJ2-3, with D perhaps matching TRBD1 (6 bases). The ends were cut back, 7 bases at V and 4 bases at J, with 27 bases in the middle. The CDR3 totals 18 residues. The germline V gene encodes CDR1 SNHLY and CDR2 FYNNEI. Based on the CDR3 plus reference TRBV2 and TRBJ2-3, the full variable domain is EPEVTQTPSHQVTQMGQEVILRCVPISNHLYFYWYRQILGQKVEFLVSFYNNEISEKSEIFDDQFSVERPDGSNFTLKIRSTKLEDSAMYFCASTLQAYMGAGADTQYFGPGTRLTVL.